The clone carrying this TCR beta chain turned up a few times. The target antigen is unknown. Germline CDR1 SGHRS, CDR2 YFSETQ. This CDR3 region has 15 residues. V was clipped by 2 bases and J by 3 bases, with 15 bases between them. TCRdb re-called the RT-PCR reads with MiXCR, one entry per CDR3 protein. The sample consists of fewer than 650,000 distinct CDR3 sequences, 10% to 15% of them appearing once. These data belong to a study of response to subunit inactivated influenza vaccine. General study findings and limits: The authors offered the suggestion that each seasonal influenza vaccination recruits few new T cells.

The sample here was PBMCs from blood, taken roughly 47 days after vaccination. The chain carries TRBV5-1 and TRBJ2-7; perhaps TRBD2 as D (6 bases). The receptor's source is a man aged 50-59 years who received an inactivated influenza vaccine. The CDR3 here is CASSLRVAAYYEQYF. CDR3 nucleotide sequence: TGCGCCAGCAGCTTACGGGTAGCGGCATACTACGAGCAGTACTTC.